This TCR beta chain was identified in a study of T-cell reconstitution after alpha-beta-depleted transplantation in children. With V trimmed by 0 bases and J by 9 bases, 4 bases remained unmatched. Per germline, CDR1 KGHSH and CDR2 LQKENI. The CDR3 runs to 15 residues. Unique molecular identifiers were used to barcode this TCRbeta library. TCRdb reprocessed the PCR reads via MiXCR and lists one record per CDR3 protein. The sample has under 140,000 distinct CDR3 sequences; around a tenth are singletons. This clonotype was recorded many times. Specimen: PBMCs from the stem cell graft donor, collected from the stem cell graft. This TCR was sampled from a human donor who donated a stem cell graft to a child with acute lymphoblastic leukemia. The chain joins TRBV18 to TRBJ1-6, with 8 bases identical to TRBD1. The CDR3 sequence: CASSPPTGGGSPLHF. CDR3 in DNA: TGTGCCAGCTCACCACCTACAGGGGGAGGTTCACCCCTCCACTTT.